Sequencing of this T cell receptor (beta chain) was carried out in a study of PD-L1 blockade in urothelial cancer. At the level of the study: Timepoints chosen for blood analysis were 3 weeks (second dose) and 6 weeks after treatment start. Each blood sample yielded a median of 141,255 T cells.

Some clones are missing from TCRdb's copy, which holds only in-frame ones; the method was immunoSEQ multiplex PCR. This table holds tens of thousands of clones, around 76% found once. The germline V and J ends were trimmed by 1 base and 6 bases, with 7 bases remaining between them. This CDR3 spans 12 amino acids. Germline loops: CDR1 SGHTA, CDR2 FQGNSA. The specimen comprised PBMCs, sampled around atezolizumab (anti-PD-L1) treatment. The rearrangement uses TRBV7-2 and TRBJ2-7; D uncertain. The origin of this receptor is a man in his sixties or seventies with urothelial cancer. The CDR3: CASSLVSVEQYF. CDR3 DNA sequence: TGTGCCAGCAGCTTAGTAAGCGTCGAGCAGTACTTC.